A selection of T cell receptor beta chains follows, all from one sample in a study of cytomegalovirus exposure and HLA in healthy donors. Repertoires were generated with immunoSEQ multiplex PCR, while TCRdb's copy carries only in-frame clones and drops some. The table lists tens of thousands of clones, around 79% of them singletons, with around 5.1% in the top ten. Specimen: PBMCs. The receptors were gathered from a male donor in good health and CMV-seropositive. CDR3s include the opening cysteine and the closing phenylalanine or tryptophan. A D gene is named only where the DNA matches it firmly. Clone size is given for some rows only: seen once, a few or many times, or a class if the clone is expanded.

>TRBD1|TRBJ2-7|NA|TRBV9
CASSVQPGQVHEQYF
TGTGCCAGCAGCGTACAACCGGGACAGGTCCACGAGCAGTACTTC
>TRBD1|TRBJ1-4|NA|TRBV29-1
CSVKTAGTGGIRLFF
TGCAGCGTCAAAACAGCCGGGACAGGGGGAATCAGACTGTTTTTT
>TRBD1|TRBJ1-1|NA|TRBV28
CASRPGGTEAFF
TGTGCCAGCAGACCAGGGGGCACTGAAGCTTTCTTT
>NA|TRBJ2-5|NA|TRBV7-3
CASSRLEDPTQYF
TGTGCCAGCAGCAGACTAGAGGACCCGACCCAGTACTTC
>TRBD1|TRBJ1-4|NA|TRBV7-8
CASSVQGLANEKLFF
TGTGCCAGCAGCGTACAGGGGCTGGCTAATGAAAAACTGTTTTTT
>TRBD1|TRBJ1-2|NA|TRBV28
CARTFLWDREGGYTF
TGTGCCAGAACCTTCCTATGGGACAGGGAGGGTGGCTACACCTTC
>NA|TRBJ2-1|NA|TRBV5-4
CASSPAGNEQFF
TGTGCCAGCAGCCCCGCAGGGAATGAGCAGTTCTTC
>TRBD1|TRBJ2-7|NA|TRBV5-4
CASSLDRTGPVYEQYF
TGTGCCAGCAGCTTGGACCGGACAGGGCCGGTCTACGAGCAGTACTTC
>NA|TRBJ2-7|many|TRBV6-1
CASSESGNHYEQYF
TGTGCCAGCAGTGAGTCAGGGAACCACTACGAGCAGTACTTC
>TRBD1|TRBJ2-2|NA|TRBV7-3
CASSLGQGAGGELFF
TGTGCCAGCAGCTTGGGACAGGGGGCTGGCGGGGAGCTGTTTTTT
>TRBD2|TRBJ2-5|NA|TRBV7-2
CASSPWGGGRGETQYF
TGTGCCAGCAGCCCCTGGGGCGGGGGGCGGGGAGAGACCCAGTACTTC
>NA|TRBJ1-1|NA|TRBV7-9
CASSQTSGTEAFF
TGTGCCAGCAGCCAAACAAGTGGCACTGAAGCTTTCTTT
>NA|TRBJ2-7|NA|TRBV19
CASSRTQSSYEQYF
TGTGCCAGTAGCAGGACACAGAGCTCCTACGAGCAGTACTTC
>TRBD1|TRBJ2-7|NA|TRBV6-5
CASSRAGTGNFEQYF
TGTGCCAGCAGTCGGGCCGGGACAGGGAATTTCGAGCAGTACTTC
>TRBD1|TRBJ2-2|NA|TRBV11-1
CASSTHRGGELFF
TGTGCCAGCAGCACACACAGGGGCGGGGAGCTGTTTTTT
>TRBD2|TRBJ2-1|NA|TRBV27
CASSISGIDNEQFF
TGTGCCAGCAGCATTAGCGGGATCGACAATGAGCAGTTCTTC
>TRBD1|TRBJ2-2|NA|TRBV6-5
CASSSPQGAVGELFF
TGTGCCAGCAGTTCCCCACAGGGGGCGGTCGGGGAGCTGTTTTTT
>TRBD2|TRBJ2-1|once|TRBV6-5
CASSSPGLAGNEQFF
TGTGCCAGCAGTTCCCCGGGACTAGCGGGAAATGAGCAGTTCTTC
>NA|TRBJ1-4|few|TRBV19
CASSTTWRRSSTNEKLFF
TGTGCCAGTAGTACGACCTGGAGGAGGAGTTCAACTAATGAAAAACTGTTTTTT
>NA|TRBJ1-2|NA|TRBV19
CASSLPGRSYGYTF
TGTGCCAGTAGTCTCCCAGGCCGGTCATATGGCTACACCTTC
>NA|TRBJ2-7|NA|TRBV7-2
CASTTGAGFYEQYF
TGTGCCAGCACCACAGGGGCGGGGTTCTACGAGCAGTACTTC
>NA|TRBJ1-2|NA|TRBV6-5
CASSYSSIVDYGYTF
TGTGCCAGCAGTTACTCGAGTATAGTTGACTATGGCTACACCTTC
>TRBD2|TRBJ2-1|few|TRBV2
CASSDGGREGMDEQFF
TGTGCCAGCAGTGATGGGGGGCGGGAGGGTATGGATGAGCAGTTCTTC
>NA|TRBJ2-1|once|TRBV4-3
CAILRAGAPEGEQFF
TGCGCCATCCTACGGGCGGGGGCGCCGGAGGGTGAGCAGTTCTTC
>TRBD2|TRBJ2-7|NA|TRBV18
CASSGTGGPYEQYF
TGTGCCAGCTCAGGGACGGGGGGGCCCTACGAGCAGTACTTC
>TRBD1|TRBJ2-3|once|TRBV5-1
CASSLGGMTGLGSDTQYF
TGCGCCAGCAGCTTGGGGGGGATGACAGGGCTAGGATCAGATACGCAGTATTTT
>TRBD1|TRBJ1-2|NA|TRBV5-4
CASSPQGTGNGYTF
TGTGCCAGCAGCCCCCAAGGGACAGGGAATGGCTACACCTTC
>TRBD2|TRBJ2-3|NA|TRBV19
CATTLLAGVGTDTQYF
TGTGCCACCACCTTACTAGCGGGAGTTGGCACAGATACGCAGTATTTT
>NA|TRBJ2-7|NA|TRBV6-5
CASSRDVQEPEQYF
TGTGCCAGCAGTCGAGACGTACAGGAACCCGAGCAGTACTTC
>TRBD1|TRBJ1-4|NA|TRBV19
CASSWGQGDEKLFF
TGTGCCAGTAGTTGGGGACAGGGAGATGAAAAACTGTTTTTT